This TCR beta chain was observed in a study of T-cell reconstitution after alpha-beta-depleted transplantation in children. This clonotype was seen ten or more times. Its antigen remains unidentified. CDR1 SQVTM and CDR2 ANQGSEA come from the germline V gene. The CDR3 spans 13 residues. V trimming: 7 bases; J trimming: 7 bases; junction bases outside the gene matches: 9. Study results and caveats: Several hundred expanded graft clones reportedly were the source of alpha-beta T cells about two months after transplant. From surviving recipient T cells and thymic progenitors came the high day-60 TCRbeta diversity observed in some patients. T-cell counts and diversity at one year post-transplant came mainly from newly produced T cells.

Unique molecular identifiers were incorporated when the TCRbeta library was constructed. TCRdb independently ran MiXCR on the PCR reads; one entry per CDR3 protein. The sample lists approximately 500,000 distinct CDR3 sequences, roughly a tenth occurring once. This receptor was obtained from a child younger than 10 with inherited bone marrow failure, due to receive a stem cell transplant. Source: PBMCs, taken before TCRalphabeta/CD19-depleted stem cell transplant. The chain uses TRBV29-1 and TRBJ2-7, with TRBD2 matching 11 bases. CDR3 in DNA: TGCAGCGGCCTACTAGCGGGAGATCAAGAGCAGTACTTC. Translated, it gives CSGLLAGDQEQYF.